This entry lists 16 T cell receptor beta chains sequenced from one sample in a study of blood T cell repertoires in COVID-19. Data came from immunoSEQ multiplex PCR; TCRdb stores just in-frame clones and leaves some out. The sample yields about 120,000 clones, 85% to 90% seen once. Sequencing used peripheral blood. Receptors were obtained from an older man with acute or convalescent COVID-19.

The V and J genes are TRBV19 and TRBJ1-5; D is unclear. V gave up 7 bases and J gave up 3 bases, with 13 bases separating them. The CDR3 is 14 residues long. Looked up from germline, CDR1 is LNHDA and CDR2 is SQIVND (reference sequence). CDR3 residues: CASTLSPPNQPQHF. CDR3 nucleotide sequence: TGTGCCAGTACTTTGTCCCCTCCCAATCAGCCCCAGCATTTT.

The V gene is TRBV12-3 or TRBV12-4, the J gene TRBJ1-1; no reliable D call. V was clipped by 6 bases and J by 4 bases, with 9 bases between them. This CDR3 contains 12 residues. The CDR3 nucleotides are TGTGCCAGCAGCCGAGTGCCCACTGAAGCTTTCTTT. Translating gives CASSRVPTEAFF.

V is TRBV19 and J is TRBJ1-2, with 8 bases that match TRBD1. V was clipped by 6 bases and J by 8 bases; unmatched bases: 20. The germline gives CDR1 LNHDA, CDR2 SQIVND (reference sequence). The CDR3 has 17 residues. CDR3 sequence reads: CASRGRDRRQSMEGYTF. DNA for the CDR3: TGTGCCAGTAGGGGGAGGGACAGGCGACAATCTATGGAAGGCTACACCTTC.

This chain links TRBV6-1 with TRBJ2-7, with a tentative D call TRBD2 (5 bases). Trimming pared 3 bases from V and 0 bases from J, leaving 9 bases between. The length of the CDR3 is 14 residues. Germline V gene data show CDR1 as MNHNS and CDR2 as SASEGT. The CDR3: CASSEAGLSYEQYF. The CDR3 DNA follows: TGTGCCAGCAGTGAGGCAGGACTCTCCTACGAGCAGTACTTC.

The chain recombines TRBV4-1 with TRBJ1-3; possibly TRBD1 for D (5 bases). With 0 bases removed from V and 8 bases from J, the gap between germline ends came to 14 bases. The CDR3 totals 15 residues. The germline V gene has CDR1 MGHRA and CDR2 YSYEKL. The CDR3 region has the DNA TGCGCCAGCAGCCAAGACGGGGGGGGAAGGGACACCATATATTTT. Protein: CASSQDGGGRDTIYF.

The CDR3 DNA sequence: TGTGCCACCAGCAGAGAAAGCGGCGGATCCTACGAGCAGTACTTC. Residues: CATSRESGGSYEQYF. The chain is built from TRBV15 and TRBJ2-7; D is perhaps TRBD2 (5 bases). V lost 0 bases to trimming and J lost 1 base, with 10 bases between them. CDR3 length: 15 amino acids. The germline CDR1 and CDR2 sequences are LNHNV and YYDKDF (reference sequence).

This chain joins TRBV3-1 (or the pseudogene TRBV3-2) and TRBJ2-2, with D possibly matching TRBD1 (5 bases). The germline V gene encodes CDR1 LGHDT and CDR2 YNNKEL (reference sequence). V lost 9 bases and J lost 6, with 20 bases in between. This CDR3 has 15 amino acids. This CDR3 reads CASQKQLGVAGELFF. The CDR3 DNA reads TGTGCCAGTCAGAAACAATTAGGGGTCGCCGGGGAGCTGTTTTTT.

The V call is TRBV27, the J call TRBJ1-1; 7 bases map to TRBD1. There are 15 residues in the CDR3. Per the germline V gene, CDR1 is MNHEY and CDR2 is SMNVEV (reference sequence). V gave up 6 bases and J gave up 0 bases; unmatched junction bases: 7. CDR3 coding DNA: TGTGCCAGCAGGTCGGACAGGCTAATGAACACTGAAGCTTTCTTT. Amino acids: CASRSDRLMNTEAFF.

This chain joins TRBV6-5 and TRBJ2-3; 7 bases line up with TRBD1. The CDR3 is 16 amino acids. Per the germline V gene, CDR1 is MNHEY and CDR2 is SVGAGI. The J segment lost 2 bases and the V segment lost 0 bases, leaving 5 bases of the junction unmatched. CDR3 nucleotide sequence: TGTGCCAGCAGTTACTCGGGGACAGAATACACAGATACGCAGTATTTT. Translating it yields CASSYSGTEYTDTQYF.

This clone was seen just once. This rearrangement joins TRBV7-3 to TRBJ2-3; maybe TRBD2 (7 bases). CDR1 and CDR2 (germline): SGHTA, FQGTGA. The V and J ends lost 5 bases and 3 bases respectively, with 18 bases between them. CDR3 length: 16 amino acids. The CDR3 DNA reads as TGTGCCAGCAGCCCCCAAAGCCGGGGGGCGACAGATACGCAGTATTTT. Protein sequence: CASSPQSRGATDTQYF.

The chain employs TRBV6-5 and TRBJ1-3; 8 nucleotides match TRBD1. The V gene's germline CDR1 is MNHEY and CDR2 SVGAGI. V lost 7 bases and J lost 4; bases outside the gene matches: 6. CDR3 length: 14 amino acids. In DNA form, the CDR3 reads TGTGCCAGCACTTGGACAGGGCGCGGAAACACCATATATTTT. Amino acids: CASTWTGRGNTIYF.

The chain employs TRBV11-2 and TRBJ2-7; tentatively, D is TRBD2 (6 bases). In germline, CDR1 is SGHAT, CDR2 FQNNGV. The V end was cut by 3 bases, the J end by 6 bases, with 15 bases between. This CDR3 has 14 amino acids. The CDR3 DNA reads TGTGCCAGCAGCTTGTCACGGGAGAATTCCGAGCAGTACTTC. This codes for CASSLSRENSEQYF. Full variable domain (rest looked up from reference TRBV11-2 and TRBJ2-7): EAGVAQSPRYKIIEKRQSVAFWCNPISGHATLYWYQQILGQGPKLLIQFQNNGVVDDSQLPKDRFSAERLKGVDSTLKIQPAKLEDSAVYLCASSLSRENSEQYFGPGTRLTVT.

CDR3 protein: CASSLRQSNTEAFF. CDR3 DNA: TGTGCCAGTTCGTTAAGACAGTCGAACACTGAAGCTTTCTTT. The chain is built from TRBV2 and TRBJ1-1; a possible D gene is TRBD1 (5 bases). This CDR3 has 14 amino acids. Germline V CDR1 and CDR2: SNHLY, FYNNEI. The V and J ends lost 9 bases and 1 base respectively, with 15 bases between them.

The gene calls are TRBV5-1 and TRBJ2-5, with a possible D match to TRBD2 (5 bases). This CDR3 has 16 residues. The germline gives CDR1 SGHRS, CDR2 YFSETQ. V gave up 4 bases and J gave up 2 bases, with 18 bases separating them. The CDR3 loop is CASSPDPRAVQETQYF. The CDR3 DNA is TGCGCCAGCAGCCCCGACCCGAGGGCAGTACAAGAGACCCAGTACTTC.

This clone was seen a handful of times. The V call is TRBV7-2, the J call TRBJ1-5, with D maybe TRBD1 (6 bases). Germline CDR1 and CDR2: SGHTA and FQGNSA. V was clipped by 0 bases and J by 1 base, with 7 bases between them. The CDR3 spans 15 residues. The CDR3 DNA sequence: TGTGCCAGCAGCTTAGCACAGGGAAGCAATCAGCCCCAGCATTTT. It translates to CASSLAQGSNQPQHF.

CDR3 loop: CATSDFSQPGVTGELFF. The CDR3 nucleotides are TGTGCCACCAGTGATTTCTCCCAACCGGGGGTTACCGGGGAGCTGTTTTTT. The V and J genes are TRBV24-1 and TRBJ2-2, with D possibly being TRBD2 (6 bases). Germline V gene sequence: CDR1 KGHDR, CDR2 SFDVKD. Trimming removed 1 base at V and 5 bases at J, with 16 bases between. CDR3 length equals 17 residues.